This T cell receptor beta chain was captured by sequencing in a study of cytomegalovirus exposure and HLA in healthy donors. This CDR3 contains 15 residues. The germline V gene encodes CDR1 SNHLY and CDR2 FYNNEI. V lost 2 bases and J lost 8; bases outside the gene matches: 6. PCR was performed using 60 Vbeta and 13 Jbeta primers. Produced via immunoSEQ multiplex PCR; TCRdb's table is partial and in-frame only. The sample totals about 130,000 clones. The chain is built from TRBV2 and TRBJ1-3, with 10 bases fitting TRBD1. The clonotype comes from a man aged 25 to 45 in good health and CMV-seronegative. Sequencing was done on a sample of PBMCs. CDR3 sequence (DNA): TGTGCCAGCAGTGAACTAGGACAGGGGGGTCACACCATATATTTT. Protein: CASSELGQGGHTIYF.